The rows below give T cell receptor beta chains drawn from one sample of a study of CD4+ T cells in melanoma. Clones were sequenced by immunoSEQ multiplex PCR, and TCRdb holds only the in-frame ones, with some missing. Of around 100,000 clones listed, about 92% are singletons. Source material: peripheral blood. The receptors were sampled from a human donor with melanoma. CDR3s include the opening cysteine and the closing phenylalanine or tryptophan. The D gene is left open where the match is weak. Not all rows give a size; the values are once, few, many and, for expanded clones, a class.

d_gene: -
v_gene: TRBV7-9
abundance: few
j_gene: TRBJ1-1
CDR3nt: TGTGCCAGCAGCTTAGCGCTTGGGCAGGGACCCAGCACTGAAGCTTTCTTT
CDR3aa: CASSLALGQGPSTEAFF

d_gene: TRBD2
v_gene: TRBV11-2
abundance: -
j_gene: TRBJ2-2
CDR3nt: TGTGCCAGCAGCGAGGGCGGGAGGCCCACGAACACCGGGGAGCTGTTTTTT
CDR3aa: CASSEGGRPTNTGELFF

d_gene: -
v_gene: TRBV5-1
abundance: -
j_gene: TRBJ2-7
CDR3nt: TGCGCCAGCAGCTTGGACTCAAACAGCTACGAGCAGTACTTC
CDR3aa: CASSLDSNSYEQYF

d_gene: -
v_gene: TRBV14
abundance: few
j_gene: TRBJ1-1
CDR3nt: TGTGCCAGCAGCCGAGGGGGCACTGAAGCTTTCTTT
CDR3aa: CASSRGGTEAFF

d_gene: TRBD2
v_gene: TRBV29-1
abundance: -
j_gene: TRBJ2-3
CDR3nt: TGCAGCGTCTCAGGACTAGCGGGGTTTACAGATACGCAGTATTTT
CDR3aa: CSVSGLAGFTDTQYF

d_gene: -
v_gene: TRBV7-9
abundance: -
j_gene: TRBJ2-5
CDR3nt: TGTGCCAGCAGCCCCAGTTTCGCGCAAGAGACCCAGTACTTC
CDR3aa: CASSPSFAQETQYF

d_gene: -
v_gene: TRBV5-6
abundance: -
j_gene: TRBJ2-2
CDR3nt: TGTGCCAGCAGTCCGGGACAAACGAACACCGGGGAGCTGTTTTTT
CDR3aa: CASSPGQTNTGELFF

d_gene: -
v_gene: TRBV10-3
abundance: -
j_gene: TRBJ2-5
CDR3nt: TGTGCCATCAGTGAGTCGGGAGTGGAAGAGACCCAGTACTTC
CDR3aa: CAISESGVEETQYF

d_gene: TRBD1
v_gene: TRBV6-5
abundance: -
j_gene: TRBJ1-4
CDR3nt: TGTGCCAGCAGTTACCAGTCCGGGACAGGGGGAGAAAAACTGTTTTTT
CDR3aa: CASSYQSGTGGEKLFF

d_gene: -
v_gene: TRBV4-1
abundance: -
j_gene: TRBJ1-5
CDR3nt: TGCGCCAGCAGCCAAGAGGGTAGGCGAGTCTTTCCCCAGCATTTT
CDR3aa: CASSQEGRRVFPQHF

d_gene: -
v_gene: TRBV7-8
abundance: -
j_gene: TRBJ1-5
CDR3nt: TGTGCCAGCAGCTTAGGAGGGGGGAGAAATCAGCCCCAGCATTTT
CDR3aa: CASSLGGGRNQPQHF

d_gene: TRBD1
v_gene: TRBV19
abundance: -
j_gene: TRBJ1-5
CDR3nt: TGTGCCAGTAGCAACCTACGACAGGGCGGGGGCAATCAGCCCCAGCATTTT
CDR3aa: CASSNLRQGGGNQPQHF

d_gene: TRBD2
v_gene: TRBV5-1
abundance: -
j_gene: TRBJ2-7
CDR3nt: TGCGCCAGCAGCGCGGGACTAGCGACCTACGAGCAGTACTTC
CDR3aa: CASSAGLATYEQYF

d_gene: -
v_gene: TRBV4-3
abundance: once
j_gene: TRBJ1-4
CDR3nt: TGCGCCAGCAGCCTCCTAGACAGGACCCATGAAAAACTGTTTTTT
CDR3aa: CASSLLDRTHEKLFF

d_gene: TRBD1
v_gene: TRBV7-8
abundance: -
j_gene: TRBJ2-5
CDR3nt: TGTGCCAGCAGCCCGGACAGGGTAGCGGAGACCCAGTACTTC
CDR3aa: CASSPDRVAETQYF

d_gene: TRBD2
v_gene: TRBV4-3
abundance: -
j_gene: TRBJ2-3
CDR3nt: TGCGCCAGCAGCCAGAATCCTAGCGGGAGCTGGGCAGATACGCAGTATTTT
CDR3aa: CASSQNPSGSWADTQYF

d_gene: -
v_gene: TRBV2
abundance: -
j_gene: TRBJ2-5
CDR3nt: TGTGCCAGCAGGGGGAAACCAGAAACCCTTCAAGAGACCCAGTACTTC
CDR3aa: CASRGKPETLQETQYF

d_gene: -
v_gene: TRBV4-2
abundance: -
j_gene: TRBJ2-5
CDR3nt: TGTGCCAGCAGCCAAGACATAGGGAAACGGACCCAGTACTTC
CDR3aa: CASSQDIGKRTQYF

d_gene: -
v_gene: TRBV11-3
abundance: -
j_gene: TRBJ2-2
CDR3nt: TGTGCCAGCAGCTTAGCGTTAACGACCACGAACACCGGGGAGCTGTTTTTT
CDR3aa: CASSLALTTTNTGELFF

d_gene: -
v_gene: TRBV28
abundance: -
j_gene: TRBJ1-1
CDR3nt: TGTGCCAGCAGCCCCGGGGGCGGACCGAACACTGAAGCTTTCTTT
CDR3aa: CASSPGGGPNTEAFF

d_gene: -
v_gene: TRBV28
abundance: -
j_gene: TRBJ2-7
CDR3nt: TGTGCCAGCAGTTTACCAGGGAACGAGCAGTACTTC
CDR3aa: CASSLPGNEQYF

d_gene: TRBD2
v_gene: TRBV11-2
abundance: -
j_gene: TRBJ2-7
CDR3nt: TGTGCCAGCAGCCTTGGGGGGGGCTCCTACGAGCAGTACTTC
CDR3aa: CASSLGGGSYEQYF

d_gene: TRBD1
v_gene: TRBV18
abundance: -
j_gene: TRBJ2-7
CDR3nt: TGTGCCAGCTCACTCCCGGGACAGGGGGGTTACGAGCAGTACTTC
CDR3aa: CASSLPGQGGYEQYF

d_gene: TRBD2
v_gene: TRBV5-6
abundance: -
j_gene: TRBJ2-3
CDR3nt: TGTGCCAGCAATGAGGCGGGAGTGGGCTCAGATACGCAGTATTTT
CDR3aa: CASNEAGVGSDTQYF

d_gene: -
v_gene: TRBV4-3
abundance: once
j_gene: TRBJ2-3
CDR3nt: TGCGCCAGCAGCCAAGATTCCAGGGCGTTAGATACGCAGTATTTT
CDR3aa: CASSQDSRALDTQYF

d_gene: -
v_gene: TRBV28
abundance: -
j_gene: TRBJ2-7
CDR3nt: TGTGCCAGCAGTTTACGTTACGAGCAGTACTTC
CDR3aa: CASSLRYEQYF

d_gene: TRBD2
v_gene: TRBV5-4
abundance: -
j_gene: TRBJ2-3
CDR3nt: TGTGCCAGCAGCTCCGGACTAGCGGGAATCACAGATACGCAGTATTTT
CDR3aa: CASSSGLAGITDTQYF

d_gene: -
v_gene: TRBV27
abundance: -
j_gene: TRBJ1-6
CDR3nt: TGTGCCAGCAGTTTAAGCAGCTCCTATAATTCACCCCTCCACTTT
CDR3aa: CASSLSSSYNSPLHF

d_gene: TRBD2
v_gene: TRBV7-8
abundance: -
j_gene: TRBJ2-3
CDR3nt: TGTGCCAGCAGCTTCCGACTAGCTAGCACAGATACGCAGTATTTT
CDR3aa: CASSFRLASTDTQYF

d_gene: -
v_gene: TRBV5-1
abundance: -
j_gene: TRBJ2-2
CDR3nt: TGCGCCAGCAGCACGAACACCGGGGAGCTGTTTTTT
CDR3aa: CASSTNTGELFF

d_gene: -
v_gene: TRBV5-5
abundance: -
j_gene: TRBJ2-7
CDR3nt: TGTGCCAGCAGCTTGGGGGTTCCTCGGGGCGAGCAGTACTTC
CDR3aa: CASSLGVPRGEQYF

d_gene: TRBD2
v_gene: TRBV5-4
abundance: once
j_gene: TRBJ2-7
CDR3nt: TGTGCCAGCAGCTTGGTTCAGGGAGGGTACGAGCAGTACTTC
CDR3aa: CASSLVQGGYEQYF

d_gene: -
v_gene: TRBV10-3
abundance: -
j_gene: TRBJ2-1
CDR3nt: TGTGCCATCAGTGGGACTTTAAATGAGCAGTTCTTC
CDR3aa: CAISGTLNEQFF

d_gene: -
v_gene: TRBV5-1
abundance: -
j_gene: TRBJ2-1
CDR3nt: TGCGCCAGCAGCTTGAATCCGGGACCCTACAATGAGCAGTTCTTC
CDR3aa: CASSLNPGPYNEQFF

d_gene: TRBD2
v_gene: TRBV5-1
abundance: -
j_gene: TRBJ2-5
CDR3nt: TGCGCCAGCAGCCCGGGGGCCGGGGGGGGCGGAGAGACCCAGTACTTC
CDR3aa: CASSPGAGGGGETQYF

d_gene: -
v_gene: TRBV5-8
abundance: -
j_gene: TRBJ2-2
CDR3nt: TGTGCCAGCAGGGACCCTGACAGGAGGAACACCGGGGAGCTGTTTTTT
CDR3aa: CASRDPDRRNTGELFF

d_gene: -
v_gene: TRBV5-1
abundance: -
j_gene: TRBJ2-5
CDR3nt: TGCGCCAGCGGGTCCCCTCCGGAGACCCAGTACTTC
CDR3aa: CASGSPPETQYF

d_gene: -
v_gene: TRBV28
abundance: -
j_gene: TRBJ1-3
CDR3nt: TGTGCCAGCCTTGAACAGAACTCTGGAAACACCATATATTTT
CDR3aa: CASLEQNSGNTIYF

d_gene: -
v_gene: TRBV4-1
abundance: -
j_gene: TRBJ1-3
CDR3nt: TGCGCCAGCAGCCAAGAAGGGGGGCCCGGAAACACCATATATTTT
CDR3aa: CASSQEGGPGNTIYF

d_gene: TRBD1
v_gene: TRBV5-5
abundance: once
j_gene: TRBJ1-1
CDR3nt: TGTGCCAGCAGCTTAGAGACAGGGGCGAACACTGAAGCTTTCTTT
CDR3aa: CASSLETGANTEAFF

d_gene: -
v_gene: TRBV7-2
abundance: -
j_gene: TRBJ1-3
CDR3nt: TGTGCCAGCAGCTTAATCAGGGCAGGAATCTCTGGAAACACCATATATTTT
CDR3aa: CASSLIRAGISGNTIYF

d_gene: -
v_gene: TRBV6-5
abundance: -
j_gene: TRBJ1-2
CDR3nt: TGTGCCAGCAGTTACGGGCAGGGTGAGGATGGCTACACCTTC
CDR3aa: CASSYGQGEDGYTF